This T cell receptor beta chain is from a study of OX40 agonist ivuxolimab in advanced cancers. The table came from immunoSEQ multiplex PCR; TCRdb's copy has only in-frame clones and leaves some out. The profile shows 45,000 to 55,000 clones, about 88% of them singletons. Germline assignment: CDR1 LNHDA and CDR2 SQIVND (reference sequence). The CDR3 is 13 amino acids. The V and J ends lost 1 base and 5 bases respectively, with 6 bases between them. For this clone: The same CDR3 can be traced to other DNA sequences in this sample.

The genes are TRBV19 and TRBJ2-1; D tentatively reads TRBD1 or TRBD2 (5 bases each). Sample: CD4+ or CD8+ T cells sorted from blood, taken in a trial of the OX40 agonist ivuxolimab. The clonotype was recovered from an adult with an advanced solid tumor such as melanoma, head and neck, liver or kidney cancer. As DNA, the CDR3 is TGTGCCAGTAGTATAGGGGGGAACAATGAGCAGTTCTTC. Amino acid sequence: CASSIGGNNEQFF.